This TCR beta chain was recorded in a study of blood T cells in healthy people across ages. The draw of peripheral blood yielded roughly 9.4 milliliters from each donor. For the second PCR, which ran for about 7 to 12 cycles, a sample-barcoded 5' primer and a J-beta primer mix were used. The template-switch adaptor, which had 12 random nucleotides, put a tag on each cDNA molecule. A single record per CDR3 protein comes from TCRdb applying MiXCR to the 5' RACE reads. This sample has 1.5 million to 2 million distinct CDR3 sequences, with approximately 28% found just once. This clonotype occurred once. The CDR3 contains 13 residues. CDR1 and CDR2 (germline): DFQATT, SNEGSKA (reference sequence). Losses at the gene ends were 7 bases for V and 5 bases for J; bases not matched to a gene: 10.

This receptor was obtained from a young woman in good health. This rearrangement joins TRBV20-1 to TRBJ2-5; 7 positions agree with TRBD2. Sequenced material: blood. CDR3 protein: CSEKALGGETQYF. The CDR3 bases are TGCAGTGAAAAGGCACTGGGAGGGGAGACCCAGTACTTC.